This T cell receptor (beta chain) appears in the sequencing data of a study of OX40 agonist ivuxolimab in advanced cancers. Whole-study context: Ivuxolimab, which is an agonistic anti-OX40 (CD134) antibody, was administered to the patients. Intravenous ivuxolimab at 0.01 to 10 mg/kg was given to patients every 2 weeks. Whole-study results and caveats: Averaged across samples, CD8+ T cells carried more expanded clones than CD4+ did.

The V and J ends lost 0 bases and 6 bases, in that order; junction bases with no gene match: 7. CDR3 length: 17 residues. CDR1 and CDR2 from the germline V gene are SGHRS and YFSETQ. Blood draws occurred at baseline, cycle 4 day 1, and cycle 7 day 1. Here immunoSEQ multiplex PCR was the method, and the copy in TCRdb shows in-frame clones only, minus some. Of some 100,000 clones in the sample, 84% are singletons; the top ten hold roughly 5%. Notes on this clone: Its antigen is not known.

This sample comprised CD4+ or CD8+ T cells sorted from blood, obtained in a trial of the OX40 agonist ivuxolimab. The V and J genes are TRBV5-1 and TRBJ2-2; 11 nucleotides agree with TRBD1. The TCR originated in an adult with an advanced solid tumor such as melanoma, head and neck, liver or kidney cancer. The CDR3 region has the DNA TGCGCCAGCAGCTTGGAGGTTGGGACAGGGGGAGCCGGGGAGCTGTTTTTT. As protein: CASSLEVGTGGAGELFF.